This T cell receptor (beta chain) came from a study of T-cell reconstitution after alpha-beta-depleted transplantation in children. Unique molecular identifiers were incorporated into the prepared TCRbeta library. Using its own MiXCR run on the PCR reads, TCRdb lists one record per CDR3 protein. The sample comprises nearly 550,000 distinct CDR3 sequences, approximately 20% of which are singletons, and 3.3% rests with the top ten. Per germline, CDR1 MGHRA and CDR2 YSYEKL. V gave up 4 bases and J gave up 9 bases; unmatched junction bases: 12. This CDR3 comprises 17 residues. The chain recombines TRBV4-1 with TRBJ2-1, with 13 bases matching TRBD2. This TCR was sampled from a human donor who donated a stem cell graft to a child with acute lymphoblastic leukemia. The starting material was PBMCs from the stem cell graft donor, obtained from the stem cell graft. Written as DNA, the CDR3 is TGCGCCAGCAGCCCCGCCTCCGGGACTAGCGGGGTGAGTGAGCAGTTCTTC. This codes for CASSPASGTSGVSEQFF.